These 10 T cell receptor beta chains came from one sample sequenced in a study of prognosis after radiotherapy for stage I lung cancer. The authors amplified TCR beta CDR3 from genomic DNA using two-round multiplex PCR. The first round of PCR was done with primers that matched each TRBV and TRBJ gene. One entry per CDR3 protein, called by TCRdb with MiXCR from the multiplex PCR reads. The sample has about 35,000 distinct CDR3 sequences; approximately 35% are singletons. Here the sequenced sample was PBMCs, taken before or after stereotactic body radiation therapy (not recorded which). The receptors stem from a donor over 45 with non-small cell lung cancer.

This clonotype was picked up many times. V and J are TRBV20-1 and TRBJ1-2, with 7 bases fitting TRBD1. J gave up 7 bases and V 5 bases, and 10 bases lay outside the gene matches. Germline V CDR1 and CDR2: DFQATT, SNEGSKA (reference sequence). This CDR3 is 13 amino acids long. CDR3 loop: CSADQGVTGGYTF. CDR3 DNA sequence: TGCAGTGCTGATCAGGGGGTGACCGGTGGCTACACCTTC.

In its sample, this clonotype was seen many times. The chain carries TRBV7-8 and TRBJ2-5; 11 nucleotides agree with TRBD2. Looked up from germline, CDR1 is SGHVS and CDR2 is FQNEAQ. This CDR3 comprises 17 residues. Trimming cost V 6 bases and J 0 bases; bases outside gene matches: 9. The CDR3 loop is CASSGGVAGGYQETQYF. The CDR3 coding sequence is TGTGCCAGCAGTGGCGGGGTAGCGGGGGGGTACCAAGAGACCCAGTACTTC.

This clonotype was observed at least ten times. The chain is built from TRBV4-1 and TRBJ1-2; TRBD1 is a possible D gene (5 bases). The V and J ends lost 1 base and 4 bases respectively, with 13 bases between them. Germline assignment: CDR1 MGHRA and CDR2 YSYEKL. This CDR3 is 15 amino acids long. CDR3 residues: CASSQAGGALYGYTF. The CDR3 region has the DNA TGCGCCAGCAGCCAAGCAGGCGGGGCCCTCTATGGCTACACCTTC.

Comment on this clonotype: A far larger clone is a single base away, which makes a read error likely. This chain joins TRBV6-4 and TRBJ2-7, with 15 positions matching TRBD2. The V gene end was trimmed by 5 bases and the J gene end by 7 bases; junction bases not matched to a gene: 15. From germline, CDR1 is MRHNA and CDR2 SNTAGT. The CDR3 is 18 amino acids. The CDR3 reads CASSYPPRGLAGGREQYF. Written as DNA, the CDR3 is TGTGCCAGCAGTTACCCTCCTCGGGGACTAGCGGGGGGCAGGGAGCAGTACTTC.

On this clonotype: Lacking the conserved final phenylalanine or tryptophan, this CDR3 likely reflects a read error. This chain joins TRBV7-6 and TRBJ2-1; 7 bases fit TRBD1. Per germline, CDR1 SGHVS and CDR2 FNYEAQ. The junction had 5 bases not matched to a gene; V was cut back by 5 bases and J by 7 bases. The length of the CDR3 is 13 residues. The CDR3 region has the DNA TGTGCCAGCAGCCTCGGGACAGTGAATGAGCAGTTCTTA. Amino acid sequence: CASSLGTVNEQFL.

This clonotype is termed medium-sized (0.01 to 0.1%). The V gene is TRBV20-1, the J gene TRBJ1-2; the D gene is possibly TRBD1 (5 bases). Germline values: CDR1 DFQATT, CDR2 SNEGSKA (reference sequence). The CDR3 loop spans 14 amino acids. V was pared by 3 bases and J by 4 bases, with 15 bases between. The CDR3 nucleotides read TGCAGTGCTAGGGGGGTCCGGGAAACCTATGGCTACACCTTC. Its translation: CSARGVRETYGYTF.

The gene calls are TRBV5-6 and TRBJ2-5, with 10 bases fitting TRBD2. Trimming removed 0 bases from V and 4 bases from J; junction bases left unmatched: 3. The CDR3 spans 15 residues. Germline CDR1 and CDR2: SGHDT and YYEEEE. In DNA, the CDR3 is TGTGCCAGCAGCTTGGTGCTAGCGGGGGCAGAGACCCAGTACTTC. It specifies CASSLVLAGAETQYF.

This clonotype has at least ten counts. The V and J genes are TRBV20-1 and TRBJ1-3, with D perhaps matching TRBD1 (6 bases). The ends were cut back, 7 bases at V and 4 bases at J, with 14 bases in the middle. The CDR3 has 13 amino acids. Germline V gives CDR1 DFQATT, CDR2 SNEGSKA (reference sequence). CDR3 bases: TGCAGTGGTACAGGGTTCGACGGAAACACCATATATTTT. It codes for CSGTGFDGNTIYF.

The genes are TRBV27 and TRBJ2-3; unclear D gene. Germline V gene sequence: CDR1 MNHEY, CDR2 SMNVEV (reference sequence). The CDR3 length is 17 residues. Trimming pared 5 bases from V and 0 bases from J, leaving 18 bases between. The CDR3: CASSPPPLEDSTDTQYF. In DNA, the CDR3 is TGTGCCAGCAGTCCACCCCCCCTAGAGGATAGCACAGATACGCAGTATTTT.

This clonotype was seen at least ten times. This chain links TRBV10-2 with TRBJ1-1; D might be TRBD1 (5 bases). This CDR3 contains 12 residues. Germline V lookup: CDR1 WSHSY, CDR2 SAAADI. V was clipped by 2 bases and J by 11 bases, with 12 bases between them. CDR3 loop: CASSEERGRAFF. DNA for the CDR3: TGCGCCAGCAGTGAGGAGCGGGGGAGGGCTTTCTTT.